This section outlines one T cell receptor beta chain sequence together with its context. Its antigen is unknown. The CDR3 length is 14 residues. Germline CDR1 reads GTSNPN; CDR2 reads SVGIG (reference sequence). Trimming removed 4 bases from V and 4 bases from J, with 16 bases in between. TCR beta libraries were built with iRepertoire HTBI primers and Arm-PCR of CDR3 regions. TCRdb used MiXCR to reprocess the multiplex PCR reads, holding one entry per CDR3 protein. In the table there are fewer than 350,000 distinct CDR3 sequences, more than 15% of which are singletons. Time point: newly diagnosed GD, antithyroid drugs for less than 3 months. PBMC RNA served as the TCR library source. A volume of 9 to 9.5 milliliters of peripheral blood was collected in EDTA tubes. The sample is drawn from a study of regulatory T cells in long-lasting Graves disease. Study conclusions and caveats: Persistent disease exhibited a predilection for TRBV28, TRBJ1-2 and TRBJ2-5. TCR diversity was lower in persistent Graves' patients than in newly diagnosed ones.

Here the sequenced sample was peripheral blood mononuclear cells (PBMCs), taken at new diagnosis, from a patient treated with antithyroid drugs. The chain carries TRBV30 and TRBJ2-5, with D perhaps assigned TRBD1 or TRBD2 (6 bases each). This TCR derives from a female donor with Graves disease. The CDR3 reads CAWTKRGERETQYF. Here the CDR3 DNA reads TGTGCCTGGACCAAAAGGGGGGAACGAGAGACCCAGTACTTC.